Sequencing of this T cell receptor beta chain was carried out in a study of OX40 agonist ivuxolimab in advanced cancers. Study-wide results and caveats: Low levels of normalized T-cell clonal expansion also appeared in some nonresponders. Both CD4+ and CD8+ T cell populations in blood had undergone clonal expansion by week 6 at 0.1 to 3.0 mg/kg.

V shed 0 bases and J shed 5 bases, with 13 bases lying between them. The germline V gene encodes CDR1 PRHDT and CDR2 FYEKMQ (reference sequence). The CDR3 loop spans 15 amino acids. As regards this clone: Its antigen is still unknown. Different DNA sequences within this sample yield the same CDR3.

Using immunoSEQ multiplex PCR, the repertoire was profiled, and TCRdb retains in-frame clones only, with some absent. The sample has fewer than 35,000 clones; roughly 79% are singletons. The V and J genes are TRBV13 and TRBJ1-2, with D perhaps TRBD1 (6 bases). The specimen comprised CD4+ or CD8+ T cells sorted from blood, sampled in a trial of the OX40 agonist ivuxolimab. The TCR sequence derives from an adult with an advanced solid tumor such as melanoma, head and neck, liver or kidney cancer. The CDR3 sequence is CASSLGLDSGYGYTF. The CDR3, as DNA: TGTGCCAGCAGCTTAGGCCTGGACAGCGGGTATGGCTACACCTTC.